The clone carrying this TCR beta chain was counted ten times or more. This specimen comes from a study of T cell repertoires in cytomegalovirus infection. TCRdb independently ran MiXCR on the reads; one entry per CDR3 protein. The sample yields 200,000 to 300,000 distinct CDR3 sequences, approximately 13% seen once. The source of this sequence is a human donor in good health (CMV status not recorded). Some clones in this sample may be carry-over from other donors' samples. Sample: PBMCs.

The CDR3 protein is CASSPRGGNEQFF. The CDR3 DNA reads as TGTGCCAGCAGCCCGCGGGGCGGGAATGAGCAGTTCTTC. The rearrangement joins TRBV7-9 to TRBJ2-1; a possible D gene is TRBD2 (6 bases). Germline CDR1 and CDR2: SEHNR and FQNEAQ (reference sequence). The CDR3 extends over 13 amino acids. V was shortened by 5 bases and J by 7 bases, with 12 bases between the two germline ends.